Below, 26 T cell receptor beta chains from the same sample are listed, as sequenced in a study of monozygotic twins with inflammatory bowel disease. TCRdb reprocessed the 5' RACE reads, with one entry per CDR3 protein and no DNA. This listing includes 150,000 to 200,000 distinct CDR3 sequences. The sample comprised blood. The source of these receptors is a human donor with ulcerative colitis or Crohn's disease, or a healthy co-twin of an affected twin (not recorded which).

The chain combines TRBV7-7 with TRBJ2-1; TCRdb's D call, TRBD1, is unchecked because there is no DNA. The CDR3 consists of 15 residues. Looked up from germline, CDR1 is SSHAT and CDR2 is FNYEAQ (reference sequence). CDR3 loop: CASSPPGSSYNEQFF. Drawing the rest from reference TRBV7-7 and TRBJ2-1, the complete variable domain is GAGVSQSPRYKVTKRGQDVTLRCDPISSHATLYWYQQALGQGPEFLTYFNYEAQPDKSGLPSDRFSAERPEGSISTLTIQRTEQRDSAMYRCASSPPGSSYNEQFFGPGTRLTVL.

This chain joins TRBV7-2 and TRBJ1-2; absent DNA, TCRdb's TRBD1 call cannot be checked. Per the germline V gene, CDR1 is SGHTA and CDR2 is FQGNSA. The length of the CDR3 is 14 residues. The CDR3 sequence: CASSVDREDYGYTF.

The CDR3 is CASSPRLAGGYEQYF. The rearrangement joins TRBV6-1 to TRBJ2-7; TCRdb picks TRBD2, but there is no DNA to check that call. This CDR3 comprises 15 residues. Germline values: CDR1 MNHNS, CDR2 SASEGT.

The rearrangement links TRBV6-5 to TRBJ2-4; TCRdb reports TRBD2, a call that lacks DNA to check it against. This CDR3 contains 15 residues. Germline V lookup: CDR1 MNHEY, CDR2 SVGAGI. The CDR3 loop reads CASSYRLAAKNIQYF.

The chain has TRBV12-3 or TRBV12-4 and TRBJ2-3; no DNA is available, so the TRBD2 call from TCRdb remains unchecked. CDR3 length: 16 amino acids. This chain's CDR3 is CASILGLAGEGYTQYF.

The V gene is TRBV27, the J gene TRBJ2-2. CDR1 and CDR2 from the germline V gene are MNHEY and SMNVEV (reference sequence). The CDR3 contains 12 residues. CDR3: CASSNLGGELFF.

The gene calls are TRBV7-2 and TRBJ2-1. CDR1 and CDR2 from the germline V gene are SGHTA and FQGNSA. This CDR3 is 16 amino acids long. The CDR3: CASSPVQVESFNEQFF. Using reference TRBV7-2 and TRBJ2-1 for the parts outside the CDR3, the full variable domain is GAGVSQSPSNKVTEKGKDVELRCDPISGHTALYWYRQSLGQGLEFLIYFQGNSAPDKSGLPSDRFSAERTGGSVSTLTIQRTQQEDSAVYLCASSPVQVESFNEQFFGPGTRLTVL.

The V and J genes are TRBV30 and TRBJ2-5. The CDR3 length is 13 residues. Germline V lookup: CDR1 GTSNPN, CDR2 SVGIG (reference sequence). CDR3 amino acids: CAWSVKVQETQYF.

V is TRBV7-3 and J is TRBJ2-2. The CDR3 covers 15 residues. CDR1 is SGHTA, CDR2 FQGTGA, per germline. This chain's CDR3 is CASSLVVGNTGELFF.

The chain uses TRBV28 and TRBJ1-5; no DNA is available, so the TRBD1 call from TCRdb remains unchecked. The CDR3 consists of 11 residues. Germline CDR1 is MDHEN and CDR2 is SYDVKM. This CDR3 is CASSFVGAQHF.

The chain joins TRBV4-3 to TRBJ2-3. The CDR3 sequence is 12 residues long. In germline, CDR1 is LGHNA, CDR2 YSLEER. The CDR3 reads CASSQVRDTQYF.

The genes are TRBV7-9 and TRBJ2-1; TCRdb's D gene call, TRBD1, goes unchecked for lack of DNA. Germline assignment: CDR1 SEHNR and CDR2 FQNEAQ (reference sequence). This CDR3 comprises 12 residues. CDR3 loop: CASSGGANEQFF.

This rearrangement joins TRBV2 to TRBJ2-7; the TCRdb D gene call, TRBD1, has no DNA to confirm it. CDR3 length equals 14 residues. CDR1 SNHLY and CDR2 FYNNEI come from the germline V gene. CDR3: CASSESKGAYEQYF.

The J gene is TRBJ1-1, the V gene TRBV4-1; TCRdb gives TRBD1 as the D gene, but with no DNA this cannot be confirmed. CDR1 is MGHRA and CDR2 is YSYEKL in the germline V gene. CDR3 length equals 14 residues. This chain's CDR3 is CASSRQLANTEAFF.

The chain combines TRBV7-9 with TRBJ1-1. The CDR3 contains 13 residues. Germline-derived CDR1 and CDR2 are SEHNR and FQNEAQ (reference sequence). This chain's CDR3 is CASSFQGEPEAFF.

The chain combines TRBV20-1 with TRBJ1-2; without DNA, the TCRdb call of TRBD1 cannot be checked. The CDR3 is 14 residues long. Germline V gene data show CDR1 as DFQATT and CDR2 as SNEGSKA (reference sequence). The CDR3 spells CSAILGGMFGGYTF.

This rearrangement joins TRBV20-1 to TRBJ1-1. The CDR3 runs to 13 residues. The germline V gene has CDR1 DFQATT and CDR2 SNEGSKA (reference sequence). CDR3: CSARVGIRTEAFF.

V usage is TRBV28 and J usage is TRBJ2-1; the TCRdb D gene call, TRBD1, has no DNA to confirm it. CDR1 is MDHEN, CDR2 SYDVKM, per germline. The CDR3 runs to 15 residues. CDR3 sequence: CASRSGSQTYNEQFF.

V usage is TRBV5-1 and J usage is TRBJ2-1. Germline-derived CDR1 and CDR2 are SGHRS and YFSETQ. The CDR3 loop spans 16 amino acids. CDR3: CASSLGSTKATSEQFF.

The chain combines TRBV20-1 with TRBJ2-6. Germline V CDR1 and CDR2: DFQATT, SNEGSKA (reference sequence). The CDR3 is 15 amino acids. CDR3 sequence: CSARERTSGANVLTF.

The V gene is TRBV5-5, the J gene TRBJ2-2. This CDR3 contains 16 residues. Germline V gene data show CDR1 as SGHKS and CDR2 as YYEKEE (reference sequence). CDR3 protein: CASSLELVRNTGELFF.

The V and J genes are TRBV19 and TRBJ2-2; TCRdb selects TRBD2, and the lack of DNA leaves this call unchecked. Germline assignment: CDR1 LNHDA and CDR2 SQIVND (reference sequence). This CDR3 has 14 residues. This CDR3 reads CATTSARGTGELFF.

The V gene is TRBV5-1, the J gene TRBJ2-7; TCRdb indicates TRBD1, and absent DNA this call remains unverified. CDR1 is SGHRS, CDR2 YFSETQ, per germline. The CDR3 has 13 residues. The CDR3 protein is CASSLGGGNEQYF.

This chain connects TRBV30 to TRBJ2-7; as DNA is missing, the TRBD1 call by TCRdb cannot be tested. Germline V lookup: CDR1 GTSNPN, CDR2 SVGIG (reference sequence). This CDR3 is 14 amino acids long. CDR3 amino acids: CAWSQQGSAYEQYF.

The rearrangement links TRBV6-1 to TRBJ2-7; with no DNA, the TCRdb D assignment of TRBD2 cannot be verified. Germline V CDR1 and CDR2: MNHNS, SASEGT. CDR3 length: 16 residues. CDR3 sequence: CASIGASGLLRDEQYF.

The genes are TRBV5-1 and TRBJ2-3; TCRdb's assignment of TRBD1 cannot be checked, as there is no DNA. The CDR3 is made up of 14 amino acids. CDR1 SGHRS and CDR2 YFSETQ come from the germline V gene. The CDR3 sequence: CASSLGEAPDTQYF.